This T cell receptor (beta chain) was documented in a study of radiotherapy plus CTLA-4 blockade in lung cancer. Across the study: Objective response was observed in roughly 17% of patients, and disease control in roughly 31%. Whole-study findings and limits: Early shifts in blood T cell clones, with interferon-beta, reportedly predicted response best.

This clone has just one count. Its antigen remains unknown. Here immunoSEQ multiplex PCR was the method, and the copy in TCRdb shows in-frame clones only, minus some. The data show about 48,000 clones, with approximately 85% seen just once and more than 3% held by the top ten. The CDR3 is 14 residues long. Per the germline V gene, CDR1 is SNHLY and CDR2 is FYNNEI. Deletions cut 5 bases from V and 7 bases from J, with 15 bases between. J is TRBJ2-1 and V is TRBV2; D call uncertain. The specimen comprised peripheral blood, sampled from a patient treated with radiotherapy plus ipilimumab. This receptor was taken from a human donor with non-small cell lung cancer who had stable disease on radiotherapy plus ipilimumab. The CDR3 protein is CASSPRTFGNEQFF. CDR3 bases: TGTGCCAGCAGTCCTCGTACCTTCGGGAATGAGCAGTTCTTC.